This TCR beta chain came from a study of radiotherapy plus CTLA-4 blockade in lung cancer. This clone was counted only a few times. The protocol was immunoSEQ multiplex PCR, while the TCRdb copy is restricted to in-frame clones and leaves out a portion. The profile shows roughly 45,000 clones, around 70% of them singletons. Trimming removed 5 bases from V and 14 bases from J; junction bases left unmatched: 12. Germline V gives CDR1 MNHEY, CDR2 SVGAGI. This CDR3 spans 13 amino acids. This material consisted of peripheral blood, taken from a patient treated with radiotherapy plus ipilimumab. The TCR sequence derives from a human donor with non-small cell lung cancer who had a partial response to radiotherapy plus ipilimumab. The chain joins TRBV6-5 to TRBJ1-5, with TRBD1 identical over 7 bases. The CDR3 region is CASSTSLTGLKHF. The CDR3 DNA reads as TGTGCCAGCAGTACATCGCTGACAGGGCTAAAGCATTTT.